This T cell receptor (beta chain) stems from a study of T cells after yellow fever vaccination. TCRdb fed the 5' RACE reads into MiXCR, producing one record per CDR3 protein. Among around 340,000 distinct CDR3 sequences, roughly 9.4% were seen once, and the ten largest hold more than 15%. The CDR3 is 14 amino acids. Deletions cut 1 base from V and 7 bases from J, with 15 bases between. Germline V CDR1 and CDR2: DFQATT, SNEGSKA (reference sequence). The sample here was PBMCs, taken on the day of the first yellow fever vaccination. This TCR came from a man in his late teens or twenties who received the YFV17D yellow fever vaccine. The chain employs TRBV20-1 and TRBJ2-3; possibly TRBD1 for D (5 bases). CDR3 in DNA: TGCAGTGCTAGAGTAGTGGACAACACGAATACGCAGTATTTT. It is translated as CSARVVDNTNTQYF.